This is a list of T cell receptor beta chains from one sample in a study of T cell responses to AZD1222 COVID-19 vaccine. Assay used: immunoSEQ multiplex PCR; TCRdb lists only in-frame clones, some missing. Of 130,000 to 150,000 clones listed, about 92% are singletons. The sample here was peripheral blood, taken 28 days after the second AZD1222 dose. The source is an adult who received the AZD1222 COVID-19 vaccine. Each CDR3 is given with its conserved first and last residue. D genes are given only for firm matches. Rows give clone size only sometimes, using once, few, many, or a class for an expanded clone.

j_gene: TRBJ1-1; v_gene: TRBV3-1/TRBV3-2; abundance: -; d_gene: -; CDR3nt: TGTGCCAGCAGCCAGACTGCCGAAGAAGCTTTCTTT; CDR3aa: CASSQTAEEAFF
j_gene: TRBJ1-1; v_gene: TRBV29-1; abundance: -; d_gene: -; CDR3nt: TGCAGCGTTGCCTCCCGTTTGCAGCTAGCTGAAGCTTTCTTT; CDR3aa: CSVASRLQLAEAFF
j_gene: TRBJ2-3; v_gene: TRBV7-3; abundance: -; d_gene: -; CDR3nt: TGTGCCAGCAGCGCCTTTCCCAGGGGGGCTAGCACAGATACGCAGTATTTT; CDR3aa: CASSAFPRGASTDTQYF
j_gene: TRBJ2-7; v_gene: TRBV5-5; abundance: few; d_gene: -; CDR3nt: TGTGCCAGCAGCTTCTCCTACGAGCAGTACTTC; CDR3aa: CASSFSYEQYF
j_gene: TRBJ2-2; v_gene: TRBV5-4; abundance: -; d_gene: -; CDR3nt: TGTGCCAGCAGCTTGGACTACACCGGGGAGCTGTTTTTT; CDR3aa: CASSLDYTGELFF
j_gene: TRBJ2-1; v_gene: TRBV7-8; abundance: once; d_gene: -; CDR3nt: TGTGCCAGCAGCCGGTGGATGAAGGCGGACAATGAGCAGTTCTTC; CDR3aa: CASSRWMKADNEQFF
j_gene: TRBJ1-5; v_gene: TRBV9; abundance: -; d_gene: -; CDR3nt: TGTGCCAGCAGCGTAGAGGCAGAAAATCAGCCCCAGCATTTT; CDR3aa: CASSVEAENQPQHF
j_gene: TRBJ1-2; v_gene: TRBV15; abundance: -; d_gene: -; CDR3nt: TGTGCCACCAGCGTATGGCCTCGGGGAAAGGGGTATGGCTACACCTTC; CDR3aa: CATSVWPRGKGYGYTF
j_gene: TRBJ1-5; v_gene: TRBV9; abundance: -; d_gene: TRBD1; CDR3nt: TGTGCCAGCAGCGTAGGGACAGGTAATCAGCCCCAGCATTTT; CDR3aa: CASSVGTGNQPQHF
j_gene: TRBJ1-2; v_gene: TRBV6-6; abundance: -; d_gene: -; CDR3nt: TGTGCCAGCAACCACGTCCGGGGAAACTATGGCTACACCTTC; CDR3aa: CASNHVRGNYGYTF
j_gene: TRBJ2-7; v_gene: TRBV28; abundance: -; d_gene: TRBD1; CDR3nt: TGTGCCAGCAGTTTATTGTCGACAGGGGGGTCCTACGAGCAGTACTTC; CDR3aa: CASSLLSTGGSYEQYF
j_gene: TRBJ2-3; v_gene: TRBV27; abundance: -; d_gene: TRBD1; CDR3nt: TGTGCCAGCAGTTTATTAGATGTTGGCGGGACAGGAGACACAGATACGCAGTATTTT; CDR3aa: CASSLLDVGGTGDTDTQYF
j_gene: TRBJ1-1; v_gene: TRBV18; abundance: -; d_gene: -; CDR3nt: TGTGCCAGCTCACCGCCCGGGGCCCGGGGGAACACTGAAGCTTTCTTT; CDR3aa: CASSPPGARGNTEAFF
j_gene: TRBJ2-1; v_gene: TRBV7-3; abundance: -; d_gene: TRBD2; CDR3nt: TGTGCCAGCAGCTTAACGTTAGTAACTAGCGGGAGCAATGAGCAGTTCTTC; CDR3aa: CASSLTLVTSGSNEQFF